Sequencing of this TCR beta chain was carried out in a study of regulatory dendritic cells for organ transplantation. Study-wide findings and caveats: Naive T cells showed high diversity, memory cells less, memory CD8+ least. Memory CD8+ clonal expansion seemed more limited with regulatory than mature dendritic cells. The authors noted considerable between-person heterogeneity in alloreactive memory CD8+ cells.

About this clone: The target antigen is unknown.

Naive CD45RA+ and memory CD45RO+ CD4+ or CD8+ T cells were FACS-sorted. TCRdb's table, derived via immunoSEQ multiplex PCR, lists solely in-frame clones and lacks some. The table lists over 25,000 clones, roughly 85% of them singletons, with 0.08% to 0.11% in the top ten. From germline, CDR1 is SGHRS and CDR2 YFSETQ. There are 14 residues in the CDR3. Between the trimmed V and J ends, which lost 4 bases and 4 bases, there was a span of 15 bases. The chain has TRBV5-1 and TRBJ2-7, with a tentative D call TRBD1 (5 bases). The origin of this receptor is a human donor in good health. The sequencing sample was made of naive CD4+ T cells from blood. Subset reported: CD45RA+ naive T cells. CDR3 coding DNA: TGCGCCAGCAGCACAGGTTCCCCCCCATACGAGCAGTACTTC. The encoded protein is CASSTGSPPYEQYF.